These 2 T cell receptor beta chains originate from one sample sequenced in a study of cytomegalovirus exposure and HLA in healthy donors. The PCR employed 60 Vbeta primers together with 13 Jbeta primers. TCRdb's table, derived via immunoSEQ multiplex PCR, lists solely in-frame clones and lacks some. The sample consists of 150,000 or so clones, approximately 82% of them appearing once. The sequencing input was PBMCs. The source of these receptors is a man aged 18 to 29 in good health and CMV-seropositive.

The genes are TRBV6-1 and TRBJ1-2; TRBD1 matches at 7 bases. In germline, CDR1 is MNHNS, CDR2 SASEGT. Trimming took 0 bases from V and 4 from J; bases not matched to a gene: 8. This CDR3 has 16 amino acids. The CDR3 nucleotides read TGTGCCAGCAGTGAAGCCCGACAGGGTTTCGGCTATGGCTACACCTTC. Protein product: CASSEARQGFGYGYTF.

V usage is TRBV21-1 and J usage is TRBJ1-2; the table's D gene call, TRBD1, was not cross checked with the DNA. TRBV21-1 is listed as a pseudogene. The CDR3 is 15 residues long. CDR3 residues: CASSKTGTGLYGYTF. Written as DNA, the CDR3 is TGTGCCAGCAGCAAAACAGGTACAGGGCTCTATGGCTACACCTTC.